Below, 22 T cell receptor beta chains from the same sample are listed, as sequenced in a study of blood T cell repertoires in COVID-19. Some clones are missing from TCRdb's copy, which holds only in-frame ones; the method was immunoSEQ multiplex PCR. Of 150,000 to 190,000 clones listed, roughly 84% are singletons. Sequencing was performed on peripheral blood. The receptors were sampled from a woman aged 55-69 years with COVID-19, enrolled during active disease.

The rearrangement joins TRBV10-3 to TRBJ2-1; 10 bases are shared with TRBD2. Germline-derived CDR1 and CDR2 are ENHRY and SYGVKD. The CDR3 consists of 16 residues. The V and J ends lost 3 bases and 9 bases, in that order; junction bases with no gene match: 11. CDR3 bases: TGTGCCATCAGTGACTCTAAGAGCGGGGGGGCGAGTGAGCAGTTCTTC. Translated, it gives CAISDSKSGGASEQFF.

This chain joins TRBV7-9 and TRBJ2-3; a weak D match, TRBD1 (6 bases). Germline CDR1 SEHNR, CDR2 FQNEAQ (reference sequence). This CDR3 region has 14 residues. V lost 4 bases and J 4 bases, leaving 12 bases between the germline ends. The CDR3 nucleotides are TGTGCCAGCAGCTACCCGACAGGACCAGATACGCAGTATTTT. Translating gives CASSYPTGPDTQYF.

This chain connects TRBV7-9 to TRBJ1-3; TRBD1 matches at 7 bases. The V and J ends lost 4 bases and 0 bases, in that order; junction bases with no gene match: 9. CDR1 and CDR2 (germline): SEHNR, FQNEAQ (reference sequence). This CDR3 is 17 amino acids long. The CDR3 coding sequence is TGTGCCAGCAGCTCCCGGGACAGCGACTTCTCTGGAAACACCATATATTTT. It specifies CASSSRDSDFSGNTIYF.

This chain joins TRBV5-1 and TRBJ1-1; 8 bases agree with TRBD1. The CDR3 totals 14 residues. V dropped 3 bases and J dropped 1; count of bases not matched to a gene: 2. CDR1 and CDR2 from the germline V gene are SGHRS and YFSETQ. CDR3 protein: CASSWTGQNTEAFF. The CDR3 DNA is TGCGCCAGCAGCTGGACAGGGCAGAACACTGAAGCTTTCTTT.

J is TRBJ1-2 and V is TRBV30; 8 bases are shared with TRBD1. In germline, CDR1 is GTSNPN, CDR2 SVGIG (reference sequence). After removal of 1 base from V and 3 bases from J, the junction contained 7 bases not matched to a gene. The CDR3 spans 15 residues. The CDR3 loop is CAWSARTGRYYGYTF. For the CDR3, the DNA is TGTGCCTGGAGTGCCCGGACAGGGAGGTACTATGGCTACACCTTC.

The rearrangement joins TRBV3-1 (or the pseudogene TRBV3-2) to TRBJ2-6; D gene ambiguous. From germline, CDR1 is LGHDT and CDR2 YNNKEL (reference sequence). V was cut by 1 base and J by 0 bases, with 10 bases left in between. The CDR3 length is 17 residues. The CDR3, as DNA: TGTGCCAGCAGCCAAGTGGGCCAACCCTCTGGGGCCAACGTCCTGACTTTC. Translated, it gives CASSQVGQPSGANVLTF.

The chain has TRBV2 and TRBJ1-1, with 9 bases aligning to TRBD1. V was pared by 8 bases and J by 0 bases, with 7 bases of the junction left unmatched. This CDR3 comprises 15 residues. Germline V lookup: CDR1 SNHLY, CDR2 FYNNEI. In DNA, the CDR3 is TGTGCCAGCGGGGGACAGGGTCTCATGAACACTGAAGCTTTCTTT. It translates to CASGGQGLMNTEAFF.

V gene TRBV2 combines with J gene TRBJ2-2, with 10 bases fitting TRBD1. In germline, CDR1 is SNHLY, CDR2 FYNNEI. Trimming at V came to 6 bases and at J to 5 bases, leaving 6 bases not matched to a gene. The CDR3 totals 15 residues. The CDR3 DNA follows: TGTGCCAGCAGGCAGACAGGGGGCGGGACCGGGGAGCTGTTTTTT. Its translation: CASRQTGGGTGELFF.

The chain joins TRBV15 to TRBJ2-3; D is perhaps TRBD2 (5 bases). Per germline, CDR1 LNHNV and CDR2 YYDKDF (reference sequence). The CDR3 loop spans 15 amino acids. The V gene lost 8 bases and the J gene lost 2 bases, with 17 bases spanning the gap. The CDR3 protein is CATRPGPTITDTQYF. The CDR3 region has the DNA TGTGCCACCCGCCCCGGGCCGACTATCACAGATACGCAGTATTTT.

The rearrangement uses TRBV5-1 and TRBJ2-5, with 8 positions matching TRBD1. Germline lookup yields CDR1 SGHRS and CDR2 YFSETQ. Trimming at V came to 1 base and at J to 5 bases, leaving 10 bases not matched to a gene. The CDR3 loop spans 16 amino acids. The CDR3 here is CASSLNGQGKLETQYF. CDR3 bases: TGCGCCAGCAGCTTGAATGGACAGGGTAAACTGGAGACCCAGTACTTC.

The chain has TRBV18 and TRBJ2-2, with D hard to call. This CDR3 is 15 amino acids long. Germline CDR1 reads KGHSH; CDR2 reads LQKENI. Between the trimmed V and J ends, which lost 3 bases and 0 bases, there was a span of 8 bases. The CDR3 protein is CASSPARTNTGELFF. The CDR3 DNA reads TGTGCCAGCTCACCGGCTAGGACGAACACCGGGGAGCTGTTTTTT.

V and J are TRBV5-1 and TRBJ1-2, with a weak D call TRBD1 (6 bases). V was shortened by 1 base and J by 6 bases, with 10 bases between the two germline ends. The length of the CDR3 is 13 residues. Germline V CDR1 and CDR2: SGHRS, YFSETQ. The CDR3 reads CASSLNRVDGYTF. CDR3 nucleotide sequence: TGCGCCAGCAGCTTGAACAGGGTCGATGGCTACACCTTC.

V and J are TRBV7-8 and TRBJ1-2; D is unclear. The CDR3 length is 11 residues. In germline, CDR1 is SGHVS, CDR2 FQNEAQ. V lost 5 bases and J lost 6, with 7 bases in between. The chain's CDR3 is CASSPVDGYTF. For the CDR3, the DNA is TGTGCCAGCAGCCCAGTGGATGGCTACACCTTC.

The chain recombines TRBV14 with TRBJ1-6; TRBD1 matches 10 bases. This CDR3 has 15 residues. Germline trimming cut 4 bases from V and 7 bases from J; bases unmatched to any gene: 4. Germline-derived CDR1 and CDR2 are SGHDN and FVKESK. CDR3 nucleotides: TGTGCCAGCAGCCCCTGGGGACAGGGGAATTCACCCCTCCACTTT. Residues: CASSPWGQGNSPLHF. Looking up the rest from reference TRBV14 and TRBJ1-6 gives the full variable domain: EAGVTQFPSHSVIEKGQTVTLRCDPISGHDNLYWYRRVMGKEIKFLLHFVKESKQDESGMPNNRFLAERTGGTYSTLKVQPAELEDSGVYFCASSPWGQGNSPLHFGNGTRLTVT.

The rearrangement joins TRBV30 to TRBJ2-6; tentatively, D is TRBD2 (5 bases). From germline, CDR1 is GTSNPN and CDR2 SVGIG (reference sequence). The CDR3 length is 14 residues. Trimming removed 8 bases from V and 0 bases from J, with 11 bases in between. CDR3 sequence: CARTASSGANVLTF. CDR3 nucleotides: TGTGCCCGGACTGCCAGCTCTGGGGCCAACGTCCTGACTTTC.

Here the CDR3 reads CASSRDTLSEQYV. The CDR3, as DNA: TGTGCCAGCAGTAGGGACACCCTGTCCGAGCAGTACGTC. This chain connects TRBV11-1 to TRBJ2-7; a possible D gene is TRBD1 (6 bases). Trimming left V 6 bases short and J 6 bases short, with 15 bases between. Germline CDR1 and CDR2: SGHAT and FQDESV (reference sequence). CDR3 size: 13 residues.

V gene TRBV5-1 combines with J gene TRBJ2-1, with 12 bases lining up with TRBD2. The junction had 4 bases not matched to a gene; V was cut back by 3 bases and J by 0 bases. This CDR3 has 17 residues. In germline, CDR1 is SGHRS, CDR2 YFSETQ. The CDR3 is CASSSGLAGSSYNEQFF. CDR3 nucleotide sequence: TGCGCCAGCAGCTCGGGACTAGCGGGTAGCTCCTACAATGAGCAGTTCTTC.

V usage is TRBV5-1 and J usage is TRBJ1-1; a weak D match, TRBD1 (5 bases). From germline, CDR1 is SGHRS and CDR2 YFSETQ. This CDR3 is built from 15 residues. Trimming pared 4 bases from V and 1 base from J, leaving 14 bases between. In DNA, the CDR3 is TGCGCCAGCAGCCAATACAGGAAAGGGAACACTGAAGCTTTCTTT. Protein product: CASSQYRKGNTEAFF.

The chain has TRBV27 and TRBJ1-4, with D uncertain. There are 13 residues in the CDR3. Germline V gives CDR1 MNHEY, CDR2 SMNVEV (reference sequence). The V and J ends lost 2 bases and 8 bases respectively, with 9 bases between them. The CDR3 protein is CASSLRGREKLFF. DNA of the CDR3: TGTGCCAGCAGTTTACGTGGCAGGGAAAAACTGTTTTTT.

V gene TRBV25-1 combines with J gene TRBJ2-1, with 9 bases identical to TRBD2. CDR1 and CDR2 from the germline V gene are MGHDK and SYGVNS. The CDR3 extends over 15 amino acids. V was clipped by 7 bases and J by 3 bases; unmatched bases: 7. This CDR3 is CASTASGIFYNEQFF. CDR3 nucleotide sequence: TGTGCCAGCACAGCTAGCGGGATTTTCTACAATGAGCAGTTCTTC.

The rearrangement joins TRBV9 to TRBJ2-7; maybe TRBD2 (6 bases). There are 14 residues in the CDR3. V lost 3 bases, J lost 2 bases, and 12 bases lay in between. Germline V gene data show CDR1 as SGDLS and CDR2 as YYNGEE. The CDR3 sequence: CASSGPSATYEQYF. The CDR3 DNA sequence: TGTGCCAGCAGCGGCCCTAGCGCCACCTACGAGCAGTACTTC.

J is TRBJ1-3 and V is TRBV19; D unresolved. Trimming pared 4 bases from V and 2 bases from J, leaving 9 bases between. Per germline, CDR1 LNHDA and CDR2 SQIVND (reference sequence). The CDR3 is 14 amino acids. CDR3 DNA: TGTGCCAGTAGTACCGGGAATCCTGGAAACACCATATATTTT. Amino acids: CASSTGNPGNTIYF.